These 29 T cell receptor beta chains share one sample of origin, sequenced in a study of CD8 T cells in Susac syndrome (dated 2019 in TCRdb). Libraries were constructed by the immunoSEQ multiplex PCR assay. RNA was extracted using the RNeasy kit, and roughly 0.45 to 1 microgram was reverse transcribed with random hexamers. TCRdb reanalyzed the raw reads on its own, using fastp at Q25 for trimming and MiXCR for clone calling, and kept in-frame beta chains. Under each unique CDR3 protein, matching rows form one entry showing the most common genes and DNA. Within this sample are about 90,000 distinct CDR3 sequences, with approximately 96% of them counted one time only. Of the sample, more than 0.55% is held by the ten largest clones. The sample taken for sequencing was CD8+ T cells from PBMCs. The receptor set was obtained from a human donor with Susac syndrome.

The gene calls are TRBV11-2 and TRBJ2-5, with unresolved D. The CDR3 runs 15 residues. V lost 0 bases to trimming and J lost 5 bases, with 13 bases between them. The germline CDR1 and CDR2 sequences are SGHAT and FQNNGV. The CDR3 is CASSLDPSRVETQYF. The CDR3 DNA is TGTGCCAGCAGCTTAGATCCTTCAAGGGTGGAGACCCAGTACTTC.

J is TRBJ2-6 and V is TRBV7-2; a possible D gene is TRBD2 (6 bases). V was cut by 1 base and J by 2 bases, with 18 bases left in between. The CDR3 contains 19 residues. Looked up from germline, CDR1 is SGHTA and CDR2 is FQGNSA. Written as DNA, the CDR3 is TGTGCCAGCAGCTTAGTGGAGGGGCGATGGGGCACTGGGGCCAACGTCCTGACTTTC. Its protein product is CASSLVEGRWGTGANVLTF.

The J gene is TRBJ1-2, the V gene TRBV20-1; TRBD1 aligns across 12 bases. This CDR3 is 18 amino acids long. Germline assignment: CDR1 DFQATT and CDR2 SNEGSKA (reference sequence). J was trimmed by 8 bases and V by 4 bases; bases with no gene match: 20. The CDR3 bases are TGCAGTGCTACCCATCCAGGGACAGGGGGCGCCTCACGGGGAGGCTACACCTTC. Protein sequence: CSATHPGTGGASRGGYTF.

The count of this clonotype is one. CDR3 amino acids: CASSLEWIGTEAFF. CDR3 DNA sequence: TGTGCCAGCAGCTTGGAATGGATTGGCACTGAAGCTTTCTTT. The gene calls are TRBV5-6 and TRBJ1-1; D remains ambiguous. CDR1 and CDR2 from the germline V gene are SGHDT and YYEEEE. The germline V and J ends were trimmed by 0 bases and 4 bases, with 10 bases remaining between them. CDR3 length: 14 residues.

The chain has TRBV9 and TRBJ2-6; D unresolved. CDR3 length: 18 amino acids. The germline gives CDR1 SGDLS, CDR2 YYNGEE. V was cut by 3 bases and J by 1 base, with 17 bases left in between. CDR3 sequence reads: CASSGLKGWGSGANVLTF. As DNA, the CDR3 is TGTGCCAGCAGCGGTCTGAAAGGGTGGGGTTCTGGGGCCAACGTCCTGACTTTC.

The chain combines TRBV20-1 with TRBJ2-6; 9 bases are a match to TRBD1. The germline V gene has CDR1 DFQATT and CDR2 SNEGSKA (reference sequence). The CDR3 has 17 residues. The V and J ends lost 3 bases and 1 base, in that order; junction bases with no gene match: 7. CDR3 in DNA: TGCAGTGCTAGGGGAGGGGACAGGGCTTCTGGGGCCAACGTCCTGACTTTC. Protein: CSARGGDRASGANVLTF.

This clonotype appeared once. The chain employs TRBV30 and TRBJ1-3; D unresolved. This CDR3 has 12 residues. V was clipped by 3 bases and J by 0 bases, with 3 bases between them. Looked up from germline, CDR1 is GTSNPN and CDR2 is SVGIG (reference sequence). The CDR3 DNA is TGTGCCTGGAGGGTCTCTGGAAACACCATATATTTT. The encoded protein is CAWRVSGNTIYF.

V is TRBV30 and J is TRBJ2-7; TRBD2 is a possible D gene (6 bases). Per the germline V gene, CDR1 is GTSNPN and CDR2 is SVGIG (reference sequence). V shed 3 bases and J shed 4 bases, with 10 bases lying between them. The CDR3 extends over 12 amino acids. The CDR3 DNA sequence: TGTGCCTGGAGCCTCCGGGGGTACGAGCAGTACTTC. Its translation: CAWSLRGYEQYF.

Only one count was recorded for this clonotype. This sequence joins TRBV29-1 and TRBJ2-3; 7 nucleotides agree with TRBD2. V shed 8 bases, J shed 5 bases, and the junction held 4 bases outside the gene matches. CDR1 and CDR2 from the germline V gene are SQVTM and ANQGSEA. This CDR3 region has 11 residues. This chain's CDR3 is CSLGGVDTQYF. The CDR3 DNA follows: TGCAGCCTGGGAGGGGTAGATACGCAGTATTTT.

The chain recombines TRBV5-4 with TRBJ2-2, with D possibly TRBD2 on 5 matching bases. In germline, CDR1 is SGHNT, CDR2 YYREEE (reference sequence). The V and J ends lost 4 bases and 4 bases respectively, with 11 bases between them. This CDR3 comprises 14 residues. The CDR3 here is CASSNGRVTGELFF. The CDR3 coding sequence is TGTGCCAGCAGCAATGGGCGGGTCACCGGGGAGCTGTTTTTT. Based on the CDR3 plus reference TRBV5-4 and TRBJ2-2, the full variable domain is ETGVTQSPTHLIKTRGQQVTLRCSSQSGHNTVSWYQQALGQGPQFIFQYYREEENGRGNFPPRFSGLQFPNYSSELNVNALELDDSALYLCASSNGRVTGELFFGEGSRLTVL.

The chain couples TRBV20-1 to TRBJ2-4, with 13 bases fitting TRBD2. This CDR3 contains 14 residues. CDR1 DFQATT and CDR2 SNEGSKA come from the germline V gene (reference sequence). Trimming removed 6 bases from V and 9 bases from J; junction bases left unmatched: 8. CDR3 in amino acids: CSATLAGGPSIQYF. The CDR3 DNA follows: TGCAGTGCGACACTAGCGGGGGGGCCGAGCATTCAGTACTTC.

The J gene is TRBJ1-2, the V gene TRBV10-3, with TRBD1 as a possible D gene (6 bases). Between the trimmed V and J ends, which lost 4 bases and 1 base, there was a span of 16 bases. In germline, CDR1 is ENHRY, CDR2 SYGVKD. The CDR3 length is 16 residues. Here the CDR3 reads CAISVGVTGGNYGYTF. The CDR3 DNA follows: TGTGCCATCAGTGTGGGGGTGACAGGCGGTAACTATGGCTACACCTTC.

This sequence joins TRBV30 and TRBJ2-1; D gene unclear. This CDR3 contains 12 residues. V lost 5 bases to trimming and J lost 8 bases, with 13 bases between them. Germline V lookup: CDR1 GTSNPN, CDR2 SVGIG (reference sequence). The CDR3 DNA follows: TGTGCCTGGGGGCCCTTGGACGATGAGCAGTTCTTC. Translating gives CAWGPLDDEQFF. Filled out from reference TRBV30 and TRBJ2-1, the complete variable domain reads SQTIHQWPATLVQPVGSPLSLECTVEGTSNPNLYWYRQAAGRGLQLLFYSVGIGQISSEVPQNLSASRPQDRQFILSSKKLLLSDSGFYLCAWGPLDDEQFFGPGTRLTVL.

The CDR3 spells CASSYVGNRGRAGANVLTF. In nucleotides, the CDR3 is TGTGCCAGCAGTTACGTTGGAAACAGGGGGCGCGCTGGGGCCAACGTCCTGACTTTC. The rearrangement links TRBV6-2 or TRBV6-3 to TRBJ2-6; 9 nucleotides line up with TRBD1. J lost 2 bases, V lost 2 bases, and 10 bases had no gene match. Germline V gene lookup returns CDR1 MNHEY and CDR2 SVGEGT. The CDR3 length is 19 residues.

V is TRBV7-2 and J is TRBJ2-7; 7 bases map to TRBD1. The V gene's germline CDR1 is SGHTA and CDR2 FQGNSA. V lost 1 base and J lost 6; bases outside the gene matches: 6. This CDR3 has 14 amino acids. The CDR3 region has the DNA TGTGCCAGCAGCTTAGGTAGGGGGCAGCGCGAGCAGTACTTC. Amino acids: CASSLGRGQREQYF.

The chain has TRBV6-4 and TRBJ1-6; no clear D. The CDR3 has 14 amino acids. V lost 5 bases and J 5 bases, leaving 10 bases between the germline ends. CDR1 MRHNA and CDR2 SNTAGT come from the germline V gene. CDR3 nucleotides: TGTGCCAGCAGTCAACAGAGGAATAATTCACCCCTCCACTTT. Its translation: CASSQQRNNSPLHF.

This clonotype was seen once. The chain is built from TRBV30 and TRBJ1-1, with 9 bases lining up with TRBD1. Trimming cost V 0 bases and J 5 bases; bases outside gene matches: 16. This CDR3 has 18 amino acids. Germline CDR1 and CDR2: GTSNPN and SVGIG (reference sequence). In DNA, the CDR3 is TGTGCCTGGAGTGTACGACCTACCTATCCTGGGACAGGGACTGAAGCTTTCTTT. This sequence encodes CAWSVRPTYPGTGTEAFF. Looking up the rest from reference TRBV30 and TRBJ1-1 gives the full variable domain: SQTIHQWPATLVQPVGSPLSLECTVEGTSNPNLYWYRQAAGRGLQLLFYSVGIGQISSEVPQNLSASRPQDRQFILSSKKLLLSDSGFYLCAWSVRPTYPGTGTEAFFGQGTRLTVV.

V gene TRBV4-2 combines with J gene TRBJ1-5, with 7 bases identical to TRBD1. The V and J ends lost 1 base and 0 bases, in that order; junction bases with no gene match: 3. Germline CDR1 reads LGHNA; CDR2 reads YNFKEQ. The CDR3 covers 16 residues. The DNA of the CDR3 is TGTGCCAGCAGCCAAGTGACAGGGAATAGCAATCAGCCCCAGCATTTT. Protein sequence: CASSQVTGNSNQPQHF.

The gene calls are TRBV29-1 and TRBJ2-7, with D possibly being TRBD1 (5 bases). In germline, CDR1 is SQVTM, CDR2 ANQGSEA. This CDR3 spans 13 amino acids. The V end lost 5 bases, the J end lost 0 bases, and 11 bases lay between the germline ends. The CDR3 nucleotides read TGCAGCGTTATCCAGGGCAGCTCCTACGAGCAGTACTTC. It translates to CSVIQGSSYEQYF.

This rearrangement joins TRBV20-1 to TRBJ1-5; D ambiguous. This CDR3 spans 14 amino acids. V lost 3 bases to trimming and J lost 4 bases, with 13 bases between them. The germline CDR1 and CDR2 sequences are DFQATT and SNEGSKA (reference sequence). The CDR3 sequence is CSAREGWVNQPQHF. CDR3 nucleotide sequence: TGCAGTGCTAGGGAGGGCTGGGTGAATCAGCCCCAGCATTTT.

The gene calls are TRBV5-1 and TRBJ2-2; D may match TRBD1 or TRBD2 (5 bases each). Trimming took off 8 bases at V and 4 bases at J, with 12 bases between the two ends. CDR1 and CDR2 (germline): SGHRS, YFSETQ. The CDR3 consists of 13 residues. The CDR3 loop is CASSGSITGELFF. The DNA of the CDR3 is TGCGCCAGTTCAGGGAGTATCACCGGGGAGCTGTTTTTT.

The CDR3 spells CASSPRQGRDEKLFF. DNA for the CDR3: TGTGCCAGCAGCCCACGGCAGGGGAGGGATGAAAAACTGTTTTTT. This chain uses TRBV5-4 with TRBJ1-4; possible D gene TRBD1, 6 bases. Germline loops: CDR1 SGHNT, CDR2 YYREEE (reference sequence). Between the trimmed V and J ends, which lost 4 bases and 6 bases, there was a span of 16 bases. The CDR3 has 15 residues.

This chain links TRBV19 with TRBJ2-6, with TRBD1 identical over 7 bases. This CDR3 is built from 18 residues. Germline loops: CDR1 LNHDA, CDR2 SQIVND (reference sequence). The J segment lost 2 bases and the V segment lost 5 bases, leaving 12 bases of the junction unmatched. In nucleotides, the CDR3 is TGTGCCAGTAGTGTCTGGGACAGCCTCCTTACTGGGGCCAACGTCCTGACTTTC. Amino acids: CASSVWDSLLTGANVLTF.

V usage is TRBV9 and J usage is TRBJ2-3, with TRBD2 matching over 8 bases. Germline V gives CDR1 SGDLS, CDR2 YYNGEE. J lost 11 bases, V lost 3 bases, and 8 bases had no gene match. This CDR3 contains 13 residues. The CDR3 here is CASSANSGVLQYF. For the CDR3, the DNA is TGTGCCAGCAGCGCCAATAGCGGGGTCCTGCAGTATTTT.

A few counts support this clonotype. The genes are TRBV6-2 or TRBV6-3 and TRBJ2-3; D not resolved. Trimming left V 2 bases short and J 2 bases short, with 8 bases between. The CDR3 contains 14 residues. Germline V lookup: CDR1 MNHEY, CDR2 SVGEGT. This CDR3 reads CASSYVDFTDTQYF. DNA for the CDR3: TGTGCCAGCAGTTACGTGGATTTCACAGATACGCAGTATTTT.

This clonotype has only a few counts. V usage is TRBV24-1 and J usage is TRBJ2-3; D call uncertain. Per the germline V gene, CDR1 is KGHDR and CDR2 is SFDVKD. The CDR3 totals 11 residues. V lost 12 bases, J lost 0 bases, and 6 bases lay in between. CDR3 bases: TGTGCCTCCGGAAGCACAGATACGCAGTATTTT. Encoded protein: CASGSTDTQYF.

This sequence joins TRBV15 and TRBJ2-2; possible D gene TRBD2, 5 bases. This CDR3 comprises 15 residues. V dropped 3 bases and J dropped 5 bases, with 13 bases sitting between them. Germline V gives CDR1 LNHNV, CDR2 YYDKDF (reference sequence). Here the CDR3 DNA reads TGTGCCACCAGCAGTGTTCGAGGGATTACCGGGGAGCTGTTTTTT. Translating it yields CATSSVRGITGELFF.

This chain links TRBV6-1 with TRBJ2-1; 9 positions agree with TRBD1. The J segment lost 9 bases and the V segment lost 6 bases, leaving 9 bases of the junction unmatched. Per the germline V gene, CDR1 is MNHNS and CDR2 is SASEGT. This CDR3 comprises 14 residues. Here the CDR3 reads CASRPGQGRPEQFF. CDR3 in DNA: TGTGCCAGCAGACCGGGACAGGGAAGGCCTGAGCAGTTCTTC.

The rearrangement links TRBV9 to TRBJ2-5; 8 bases map to TRBD1. V lost 3 bases to trimming and J lost 4 bases; unmatched junction nucleotides: 5. The germline V gene has CDR1 SGDLS and CDR2 YYNGEE. This CDR3 contains 14 residues. CDR3 amino acids: CASSGGQGGETQYF. Here the CDR3 DNA reads TGTGCCAGCAGCGGCGGACAGGGTGGAGAGACCCAGTACTTC.